This T cell receptor beta chain appears in the sequencing data of a study of read filtering for tumor transcriptome and immune sequencing. Sampling of bone marrow took place during active disease in every patient. This library used approximately 390 ng RNA and molecular barcoded adaptors spanning alpha/delta and beta/gamma chains. TCRdb redid the calling of the reads with MiXCR, one entry per CDR3 protein. The sample consists of some 130,000 distinct CDR3 sequences, roughly 13% of them appearing once. This clonotype was detected ten times or more. The target antigen is unknown. The CDR3 spans 17 residues. CDR1 and CDR2 (germline): SGHVS, FQNEAQ. V lost 1 base and J 6 bases, leaving 21 bases between the germline ends. Points from the study as a whole: IR-seq and RNA-seq agreed better without single-read clonotypes.

This sequence was found in a donor aged 40 or over with multiple myeloma. The rearrangement uses TRBV7-8 and TRBJ2-5; D remains ambiguous. Sequenced sample: a population of CD138-negative cells sorted from bone marrow. This chain's CDR3 is CASSLGTLRQSYKTQYF. Here the CDR3 DNA reads TGTGCCAGCAGCTTAGGTACCCTCCGCCAGAGTTATAAGACCCAGTACTTC.